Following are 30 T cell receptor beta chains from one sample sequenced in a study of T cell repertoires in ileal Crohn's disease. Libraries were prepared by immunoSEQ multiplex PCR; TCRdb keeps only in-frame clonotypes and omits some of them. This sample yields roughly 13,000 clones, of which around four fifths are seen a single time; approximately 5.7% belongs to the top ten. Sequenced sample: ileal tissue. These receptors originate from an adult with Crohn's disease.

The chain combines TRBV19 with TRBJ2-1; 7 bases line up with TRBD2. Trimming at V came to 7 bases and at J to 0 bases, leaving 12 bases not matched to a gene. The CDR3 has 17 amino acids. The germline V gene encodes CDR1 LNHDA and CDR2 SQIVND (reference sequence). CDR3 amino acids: CASKAVPSGLSYNEQFF. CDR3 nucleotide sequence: TGTGCCAGTAAAGCTGTTCCTAGCGGACTCTCCTACAATGAGCAGTTCTTC.

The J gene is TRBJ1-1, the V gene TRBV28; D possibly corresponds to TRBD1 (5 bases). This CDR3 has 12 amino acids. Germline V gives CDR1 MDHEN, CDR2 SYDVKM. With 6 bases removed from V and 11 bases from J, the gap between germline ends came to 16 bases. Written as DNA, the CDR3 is TGTGCCAGCAGCTCCGGACACTTAGTCGCTTTCTTT. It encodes CASSSGHLVAFF. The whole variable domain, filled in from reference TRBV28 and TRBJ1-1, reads DVKVTQSSRYLVKRTGEKVFLECVQDMDHENMFWYRQDPGLGLRLIYFSYDVKMKEKGDIPEGYSVSREKKERFSLILESASTNQTSMYLCASSSGHLVAFFGQGTRLTVV.

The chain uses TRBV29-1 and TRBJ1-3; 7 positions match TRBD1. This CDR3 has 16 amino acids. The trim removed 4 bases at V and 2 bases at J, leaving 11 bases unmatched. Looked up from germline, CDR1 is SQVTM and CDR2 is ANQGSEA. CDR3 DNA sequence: TGCAGCGTTGCCCGGGCGGGACAGTCTACTGGAAACACCATATATTTT. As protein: CSVARAGQSTGNTIYF.

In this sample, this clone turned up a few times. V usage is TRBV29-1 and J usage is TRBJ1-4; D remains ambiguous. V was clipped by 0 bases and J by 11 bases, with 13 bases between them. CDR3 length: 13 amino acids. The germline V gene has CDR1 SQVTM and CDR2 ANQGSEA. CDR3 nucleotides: TGCAGCGTTGAAGATCAGTCTGGAGGGAAACTGTTTTTT. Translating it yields CSVEDQSGGKLFF.

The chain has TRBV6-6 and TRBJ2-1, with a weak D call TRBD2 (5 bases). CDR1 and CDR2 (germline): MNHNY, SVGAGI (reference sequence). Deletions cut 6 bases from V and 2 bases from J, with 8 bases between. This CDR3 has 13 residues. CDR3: CASRKLAYNEQFF. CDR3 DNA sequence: TGTGCCAGCAGAAAACTAGCCTACAATGAGCAGTTCTTC.

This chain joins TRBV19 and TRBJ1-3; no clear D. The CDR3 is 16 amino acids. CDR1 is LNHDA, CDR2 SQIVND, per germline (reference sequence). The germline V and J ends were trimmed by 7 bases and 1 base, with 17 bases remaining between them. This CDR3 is CASKGGGRLSGNTIYF. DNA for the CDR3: TGTGCCAGTAAGGGCGGAGGAAGATTATCTGGAAACACCATATATTTT.

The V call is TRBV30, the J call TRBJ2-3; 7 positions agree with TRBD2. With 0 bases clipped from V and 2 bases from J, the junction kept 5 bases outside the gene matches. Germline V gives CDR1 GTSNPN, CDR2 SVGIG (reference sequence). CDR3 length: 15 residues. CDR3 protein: CAWSVVAGVTDTQYF. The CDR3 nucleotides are TGTGCCTGGAGTGTAGTGGCGGGAGTCACAGATACGCAGTATTTT.

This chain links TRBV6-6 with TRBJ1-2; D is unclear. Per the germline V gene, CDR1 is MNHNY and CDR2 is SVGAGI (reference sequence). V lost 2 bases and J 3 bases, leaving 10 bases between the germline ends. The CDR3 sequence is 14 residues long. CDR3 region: CASSYPGVDYGYTF. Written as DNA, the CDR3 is TGTGCCAGCAGTTACCCCGGTGTCGACTATGGCTACACCTTC.

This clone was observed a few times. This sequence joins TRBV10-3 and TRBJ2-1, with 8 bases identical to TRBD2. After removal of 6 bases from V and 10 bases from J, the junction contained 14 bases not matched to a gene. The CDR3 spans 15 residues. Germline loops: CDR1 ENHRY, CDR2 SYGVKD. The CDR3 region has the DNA TGTGCCATCAGCCCCTCCCAAGCGGGAGATCGAGAGCAGTTCTTC. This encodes CAISPSQAGDREQFF.

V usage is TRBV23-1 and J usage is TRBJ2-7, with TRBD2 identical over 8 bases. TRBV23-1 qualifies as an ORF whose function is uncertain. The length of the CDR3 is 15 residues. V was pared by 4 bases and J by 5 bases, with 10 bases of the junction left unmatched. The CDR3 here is CASSRGIAGTHEQYF. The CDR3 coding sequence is TGCGCCAGCAGTCGGGGGATAGCGGGAACCCACGAGCAGTACTTC.

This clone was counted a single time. The CDR3 loop is CASSLGQVETQYF. The CDR3 nucleotides are TGTGCCAGCAGCCTCGGACAGGTGGAGACCCAGTACTTC. This rearrangement joins TRBV7-6 to TRBJ2-5, with 7 bases identical to TRBD1. V dropped 5 bases and J dropped 5; count of bases not matched to a gene: 5. The CDR3 sequence is 13 residues long. Germline CDR1 is SGHVS and CDR2 is FNYEAQ.

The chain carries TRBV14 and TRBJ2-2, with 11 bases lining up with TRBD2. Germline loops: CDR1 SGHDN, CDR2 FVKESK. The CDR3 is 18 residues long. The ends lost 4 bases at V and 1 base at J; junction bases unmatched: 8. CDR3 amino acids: CASSPTRGTSGNTGELFF. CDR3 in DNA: TGTGCCAGCAGCCCAACGAGGGGGACTAGCGGGAACACCGGGGAGCTGTTTTTT.

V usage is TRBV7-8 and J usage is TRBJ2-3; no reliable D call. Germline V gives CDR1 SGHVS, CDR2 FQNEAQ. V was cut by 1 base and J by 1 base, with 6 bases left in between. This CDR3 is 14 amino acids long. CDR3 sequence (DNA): TGTGCCAGCAGCTTAGATGCGGGCACAGATACGCAGTATTTT. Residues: CASSLDAGTDTQYF.

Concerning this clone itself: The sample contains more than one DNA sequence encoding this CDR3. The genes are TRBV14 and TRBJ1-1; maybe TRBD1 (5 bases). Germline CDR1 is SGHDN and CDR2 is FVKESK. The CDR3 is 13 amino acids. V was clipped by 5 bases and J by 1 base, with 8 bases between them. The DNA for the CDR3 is TGTGCCAGCAGCAGCCAGGGGAACACTGAAGCTTTCTTT. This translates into CASSSQGNTEAFF.

The CDR3 nucleotides read TGTGCCAGCAGCTCTACTAGAGGCAATGAGCAGTTCTTC. Its protein is CASSSTRGNEQFF. The rearrangement joins TRBV5-6 to TRBJ2-1; tentative D call: TRBD2 (5 bases). Between the trimmed V and J ends, which lost 3 bases and 6 bases, there was a span of 10 bases. The CDR3 has 13 amino acids. The germline V gene encodes CDR1 SGHDT and CDR2 YYEEEE.

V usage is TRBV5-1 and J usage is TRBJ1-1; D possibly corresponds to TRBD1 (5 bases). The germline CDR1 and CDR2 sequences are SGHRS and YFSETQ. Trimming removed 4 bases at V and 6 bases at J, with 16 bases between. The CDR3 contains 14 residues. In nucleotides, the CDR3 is TGCGCCAGCAGCGTATCAGGGATAGGGGCTGAAGCTTTCTTT. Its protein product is CASSVSGIGAEAFF.

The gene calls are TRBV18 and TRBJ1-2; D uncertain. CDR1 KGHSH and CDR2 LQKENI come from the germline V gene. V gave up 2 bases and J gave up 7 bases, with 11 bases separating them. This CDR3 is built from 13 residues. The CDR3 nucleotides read TGTGCCAGCTCACCAAGAGGCACCCCTGGCTACACCTTC. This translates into CASSPRGTPGYTF.

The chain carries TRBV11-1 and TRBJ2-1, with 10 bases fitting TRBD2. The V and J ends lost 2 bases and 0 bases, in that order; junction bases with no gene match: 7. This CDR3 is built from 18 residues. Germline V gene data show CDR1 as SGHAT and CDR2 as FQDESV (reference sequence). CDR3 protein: CASSLLAGDPSSYNEQFF. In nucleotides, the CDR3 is TGTGCCAGCAGCTTACTAGCGGGAGATCCCAGCTCCTACAATGAGCAGTTCTTC. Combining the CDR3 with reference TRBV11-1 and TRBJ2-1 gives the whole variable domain EAEVAQSPRYKITEKSQAVAFWCDPISGHATLYWYRQILGQGPELLVQFQDESVVDDSQLPKDRFSAERLKGVDSTLKIQPAELGDSAMYLCASSLLAGDPSSYNEQFFGPGTRLTVL.

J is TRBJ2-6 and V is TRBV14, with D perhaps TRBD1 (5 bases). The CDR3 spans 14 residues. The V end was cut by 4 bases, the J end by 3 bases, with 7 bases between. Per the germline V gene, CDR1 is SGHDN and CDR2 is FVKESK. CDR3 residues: CASSPQGGANVLTF. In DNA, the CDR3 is TGTGCCAGCAGCCCTCAGGGTGGGGCCAACGTCCTGACTTTC.

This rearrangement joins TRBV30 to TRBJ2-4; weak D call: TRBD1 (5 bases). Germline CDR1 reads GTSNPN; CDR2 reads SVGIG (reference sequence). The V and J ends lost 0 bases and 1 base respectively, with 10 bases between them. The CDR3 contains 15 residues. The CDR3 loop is CAWSVGKGAKNIQYF. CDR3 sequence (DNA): TGTGCCTGGAGTGTCGGAAAGGGGGCCAAAAACATTCAGTACTTC.

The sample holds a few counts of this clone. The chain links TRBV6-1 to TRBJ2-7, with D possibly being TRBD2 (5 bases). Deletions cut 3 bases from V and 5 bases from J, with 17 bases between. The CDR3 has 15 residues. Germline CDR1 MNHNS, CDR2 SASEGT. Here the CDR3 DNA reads TGTGCCAGCAGTGACCTGGCTAGCCCGCCGAACGAGCAGTACTTC. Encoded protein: CASSDLASPPNEQYF.

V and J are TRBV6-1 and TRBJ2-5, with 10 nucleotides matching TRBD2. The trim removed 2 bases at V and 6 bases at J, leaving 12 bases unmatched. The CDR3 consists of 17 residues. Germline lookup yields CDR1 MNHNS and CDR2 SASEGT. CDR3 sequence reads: CASSESWSSGGRQTQYF. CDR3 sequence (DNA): TGTGCCAGCAGTGAATCGTGGTCTAGCGGGGGACGGCAGACCCAGTACTTC.

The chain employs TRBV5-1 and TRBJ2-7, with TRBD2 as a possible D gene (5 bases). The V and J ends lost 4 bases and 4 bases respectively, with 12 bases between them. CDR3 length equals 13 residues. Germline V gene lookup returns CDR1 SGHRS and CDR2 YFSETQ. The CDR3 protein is CASSDGLMYEQYF. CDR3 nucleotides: TGCGCCAGCAGCGACGGACTGATGTACGAGCAGTACTTC.

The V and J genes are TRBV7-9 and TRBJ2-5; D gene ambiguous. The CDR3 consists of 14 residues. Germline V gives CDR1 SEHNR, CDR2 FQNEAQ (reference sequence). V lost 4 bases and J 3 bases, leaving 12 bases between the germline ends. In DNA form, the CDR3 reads TGTGCCAGCAGCTCTCTGAGGTTGGAAGAGACCCAGTACTTC. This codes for CASSSLRLEETQYF.

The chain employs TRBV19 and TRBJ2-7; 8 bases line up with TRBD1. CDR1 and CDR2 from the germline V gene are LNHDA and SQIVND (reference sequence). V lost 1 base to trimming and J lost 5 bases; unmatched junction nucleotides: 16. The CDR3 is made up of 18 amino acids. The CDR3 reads CASSIVYKRAGGLDEQYF. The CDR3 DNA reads TGTGCCAGTAGTATAGTATACAAGAGGGCAGGGGGCTTGGACGAGCAGTACTTC. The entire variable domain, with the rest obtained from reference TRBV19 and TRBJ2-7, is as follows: DGGITQSPKYLFRKEGQNVTLSCEQNLNHDAMYWYRQDPGQGLRLIYYSQIVNDFQKGDIAEGYSVSREKKESFPLTVTSAQKNPTAFYLCASSIVYKRAGGLDEQYFGPGTRLTVT.

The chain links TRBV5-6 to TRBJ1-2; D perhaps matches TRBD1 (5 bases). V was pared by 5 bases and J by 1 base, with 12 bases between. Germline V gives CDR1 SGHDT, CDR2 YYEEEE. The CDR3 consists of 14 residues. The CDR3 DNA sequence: TGTGCCAGCAGTTTCAGCAGGGTTAACTATGGCTACACCTTC. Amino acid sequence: CASSFSRVNYGYTF.

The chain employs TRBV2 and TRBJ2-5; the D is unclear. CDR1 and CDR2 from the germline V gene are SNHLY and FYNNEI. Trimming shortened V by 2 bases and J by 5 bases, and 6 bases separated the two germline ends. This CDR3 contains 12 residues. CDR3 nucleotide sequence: TGTGCCAGCAGTGAACTTCCGGAGACCCAGTACTTC. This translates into CASSELPETQYF. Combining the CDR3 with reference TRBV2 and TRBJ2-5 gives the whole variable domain EPEVTQTPSHQVTQMGQEVILRCVPISNHLYFYWYRQILGQKVEFLVSFYNNEISEKSEIFDDQFSVERPDGSNFTLKIRSTKLEDSAMYFCASSELPETQYFGPGTRLLVL.

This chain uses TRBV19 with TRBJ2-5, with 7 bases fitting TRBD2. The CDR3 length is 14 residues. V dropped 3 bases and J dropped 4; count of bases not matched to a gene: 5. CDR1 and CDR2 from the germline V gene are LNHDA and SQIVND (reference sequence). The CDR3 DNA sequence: TGTGCCAGTAGTATCCCGGGACTACCAGAGACCCAGTACTTC. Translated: CASSIPGLPETQYF.

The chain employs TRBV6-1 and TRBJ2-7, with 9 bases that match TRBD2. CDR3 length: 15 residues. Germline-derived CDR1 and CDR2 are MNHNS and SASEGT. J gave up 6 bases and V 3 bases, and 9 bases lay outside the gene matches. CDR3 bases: TGTGCCAGCAGTGAGGACGGCGCGGGAGGGGGCGAGCAGTACTTC. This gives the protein CASSEDGAGGGEQYF.

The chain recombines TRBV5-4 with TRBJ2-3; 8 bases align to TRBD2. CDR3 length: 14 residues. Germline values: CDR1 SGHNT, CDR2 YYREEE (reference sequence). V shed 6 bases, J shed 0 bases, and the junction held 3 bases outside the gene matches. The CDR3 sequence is CASNPSGSTDTQYF. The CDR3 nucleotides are TGTGCCAGCAACCCTAGCGGGAGCACAGATACGCAGTATTTT.